This T cell receptor (beta chain) was retrieved from a study of blood T cell repertoires in COVID-19. Study information: Acute-phase and convalescent COVID-19 samples originated in the United States, Italy and Spain.

This clone showed up just a few times. Study processing details: From reference gene primer amplification, estimates of nucleated cell counts were derived. Sequencing used immunoSEQ multiplex PCR; TCRdb keeps in-frame clones, though not all of them. The V and J calls and clone size were taken over from that table, and D and trimming were inferred from the DNA. The sample records under 300,000 clones, roughly 85% being singletons. The germline V gene encodes CDR1 SGHAT and CDR2 FQNNGV. This CDR3 has 14 residues. With 3 bases removed from V and 5 bases from J, the gap between germline ends came to 14 bases.

The source is a woman in her 50s who had been exposed to COVID-19. The chain carries TRBV11-2 and TRBJ2-7, with a possible D match to TRBD1 (6 bases). The specimen sequenced was PBMCs or T cells enriched from blood (not recorded which). CDR3 loop: CASSFRGWGDEQYF. Here the CDR3 DNA reads TGTGCCAGCAGCTTCAGGGGTTGGGGCGACGAGCAGTACTTC.